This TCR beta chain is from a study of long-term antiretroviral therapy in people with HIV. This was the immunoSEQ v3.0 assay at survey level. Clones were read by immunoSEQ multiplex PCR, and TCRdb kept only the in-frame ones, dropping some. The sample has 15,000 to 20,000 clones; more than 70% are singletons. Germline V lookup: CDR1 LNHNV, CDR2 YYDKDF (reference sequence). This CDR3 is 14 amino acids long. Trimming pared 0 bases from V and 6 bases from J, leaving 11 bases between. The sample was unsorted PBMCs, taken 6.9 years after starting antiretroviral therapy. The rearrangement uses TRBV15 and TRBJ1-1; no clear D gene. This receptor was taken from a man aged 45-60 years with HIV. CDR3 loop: CATSRDSVRAEAFF. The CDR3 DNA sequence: TGTGCCACCAGCAGAGATTCCGTCAGAGCTGAAGCTTTCTTT.